This entry is about one TCR beta chain. The V end was cut by 6 bases, the J end by 9 bases, with 12 bases between. The CDR3 runs to 12 residues. CDR1 and CDR2 from the germline V gene are MNHNY and SVGAGI (reference sequence). TCRdb used MiXCR to reprocess the 5' RACE reads, holding one entry per CDR3 protein. This sample has approximately 290,000 distinct CDR3 sequences; around 21% occur once, and the top ten carry about 3.5%. This sample is drawn from a study of CD8 T cells in ankylosing spondylitis. The sample was blood, either unsorted or a sorted T cell fraction (not recorded which). The source is a female donor with ankylosing spondylitis or in good health (not recorded which). The chain employs TRBV6-6 and TRBJ2-1, with D perhaps TRBD2 (6 bases). For the CDR3, the DNA is TGTGCCAGCAGAGTACTAGCTCCTGAGCAGTTCTTC. Protein sequence: CASRVLAPEQFF.